The next 18 T cell receptor beta chains were all read from a single sample in a study of early T cells in non-severe SARS-CoV-2 infection. Each CDR3 protein gets one entry after TCRdb re-called the 5' RACE reads with MiXCR. This sample yields approximately 46,000 distinct CDR3 sequences, of which around 23% are seen a single time; about 4.6% belongs to the top ten. The sequencing used whole blood, collected at baseline. The source of these receptors is an adult who was a healthcare worker with PCR-confirmed SARS-CoV-2 infection or an uninfected control (not recorded which).

This clonotype occurred many times. The chain links TRBV30 to TRBJ1-1, with TRBD1 identical over 10 bases. This CDR3 is 15 amino acids long. The germline V gene encodes CDR1 GTSNPN and CDR2 SVGIG (reference sequence). V shed 5 bases and J 1 base; nucleotides not matched to a gene: 7. The CDR3: CAWETGGAENTEAFF. The DNA for the CDR3 is TGTGCCTGGGAGACAGGGGGCGCAGAGAACACTGAAGCTTTCTTT. Full variable domain (missing parts from reference TRBV30 and TRBJ1-1): SQTIHQWPATLVQPVGSPLSLECTVEGTSNPNLYWYRQAAGRGLQLLFYSVGIGQISSEVPQNLSASRPQDRQFILSSKKLLLSDSGFYLCAWETGGAENTEAFFGQGTRLTVV.

This chain connects TRBV12-3 or TRBV12-4 to TRBJ1-2; D remains unclear. The CDR3 is 12 residues long. With 0 bases removed from V and 3 bases from J, the gap between germline ends came to 2 bases. CDR3 in DNA: TGTGCCAGCAGTTTAGCAGACTATGGCTACACCTTC. Encoded protein: CASSLADYGYTF.

This clonotype occurred a few times. The chain links TRBV7-9 to TRBJ2-7; the match to TRBD2 covers 7 bases. The CDR3 loop spans 16 amino acids. The germline gives CDR1 SEHNR, CDR2 FQNEAQ (reference sequence). V lost 1 base, J lost 1 base, and 7 bases stayed unmatched. CDR3 residues: CASSLGPSSGSYEQYF. As DNA, the CDR3 is TGTGCCAGCAGCTTAGGCCCCTCTAGCGGATCCTACGAGCAGTACTTC.

J is TRBJ2-5 and V is TRBV7-7, with D tentatively TRBD1 (6 bases). CDR1 is SSHAT, CDR2 FNYEAQ, per germline (reference sequence). V dropped 5 bases and J dropped 5 bases, with 12 bases sitting between them. This CDR3 contains 13 residues. In nucleotides, the CDR3 is TGTGCCAGCAGCCCAGGGGTCCGGGAGACCCAGTACTTC. Translation: CASSPGVRETQYF.

The J gene is TRBJ1-2, the V gene TRBV6-5; 12 nucleotides line up with TRBD1. There are 17 residues in the CDR3. V dropped 6 bases and J dropped 4; count of bases not matched to a gene: 12. Germline CDR1 is MNHEY and CDR2 is SVGAGI. CDR3 residues: CASSRSGTGGKVYGYTF. CDR3 DNA: TGTGCCAGCAGCCGATCCGGGACAGGGGGCAAAGTCTATGGCTACACCTTC.

The J gene is TRBJ1-2, the V gene TRBV7-9; 8 bases fit TRBD1. Germline loops: CDR1 SEHNR, CDR2 FQNEAQ (reference sequence). Losses at the gene ends were 4 bases for V and 2 bases for J; bases not matched to a gene: 3. The CDR3 totals 14 residues. CDR3 coding DNA: TGTGCCAGCAGCTCTCGGACAGGGAACTATGGCTACACCTTC. As protein: CASSSRTGNYGYTF.

The chain has TRBV3-1 and TRBJ1-1; D perhaps matches TRBD1 (6 bases). The ends were cut back, 1 base at V and 5 bases at J, with 11 bases in the middle. CDR3 length equals 14 residues. Germline V gene lookup returns CDR1 LGHDT and CDR2 YNNKEL (reference sequence). This CDR3 is CASSQASRGTEAFF. CDR3 in DNA: TGTGCCAGCAGCCAAGCGAGCAGGGGTACTGAAGCTTTCTTT.

This chain uses TRBV5-4 with TRBJ2-3; TRBD1 matches at 11 bases. The CDR3 is made up of 15 amino acids. After removal of 4 bases from V and 3 bases from J, the junction contained 4 bases not matched to a gene. The V gene's germline CDR1 is SGHNT and CDR2 YYREEE (reference sequence). The CDR3 region is CASSRTGGDTDTQYF. The CDR3 DNA reads as TGTGCCAGCAGCCGGACAGGGGGCGATACAGATACGCAGTATTTT.

The rearrangement joins TRBV12-5 to TRBJ1-1, with TRBD1 identical over 7 bases. V shed 6 bases and J 5 bases; nucleotides not matched to a gene: 6. Germline CDR1 LGHNT, CDR2 FRNRAP. The CDR3 runs 13 residues. CDR3 loop: CASGRDSWTEAFF. The CDR3 DNA is TGTGCTAGTGGCCGGGACAGCTGGACTGAAGCTTTCTTT.

There are many counts of this clonotype. The chain joins TRBV9 to TRBJ1-2; D remains unclear. The CDR3 runs to 15 residues. V was clipped by 6 bases and J by 8 bases, with 23 bases between them. Germline assignment: CDR1 SGDLS and CDR2 YYNGEE. The CDR3 loop reads CASTRSASAPRGYTF. Written as DNA, the CDR3 is TGTGCCAGCACCCGTAGCGCGTCCGCTCCCAGGGGCTACACCTTC.

This clonotype has a handful of counts. The chain uses TRBV27 and TRBJ2-7; weak D call: TRBD1 (5 bases). Between the trimmed V and J ends, which lost 6 bases and 2 bases, there was a span of 11 bases. Germline CDR1 reads MNHEY; CDR2 reads SMNVEV (reference sequence). The CDR3 has 13 amino acids. The CDR3 DNA is TGTGCCAGCAGATCAGGGAAACCCTACGAGCAGTACTTC. The encoded protein is CASRSGKPYEQYF.

The chain has TRBV11-2 and TRBJ2-5; the D is unclear. This CDR3 region has 12 residues. The germline gives CDR1 SGHAT, CDR2 FQNNGV. Deletions cut 0 bases from V and 6 bases from J, with 5 bases between. CDR3 DNA sequence: TGTGCCAGCAGCTTAGATCGGCAGACCCAGTACTTC. Translated, it gives CASSLDRQTQYF. The entire variable domain, with the rest obtained from reference TRBV11-2 and TRBJ2-5, is as follows: EAGVAQSPRYKIIEKRQSVAFWCNPISGHATLYWYQQILGQGPKLLIQFQNNGVVDDSQLPKDRFSAERLKGVDSTLKIQPAKLEDSAVYLCASSLDRQTQYFGPGTRLLVL.

This clonotype has only a few counts. This chain connects TRBV11-2 to TRBJ2-7; D may correspond to TRBD1 or TRBD2 (5 bases each). The V gene's germline CDR1 is SGHAT and CDR2 FQNNGV. V lost 6 bases and J 1 base, leaving 16 bases between the germline ends. The CDR3 runs to 15 residues. The DNA of the CDR3 is TGTGCCAGCAGACGCCCCGGGACCGCTTCCTACGAGCAGTACTTC. Amino acids: CASRRPGTASYEQYF.

The chain uses TRBV20-1 and TRBJ2-3; the match to TRBD2 covers 12 bases. This CDR3 is 15 amino acids long. Germline V CDR1 and CDR2: DFQATT, SNEGSKA (reference sequence). V lost 6 bases and J lost 4; bases outside the gene matches: 8. The CDR3 here is CSAQGTSGLPDTQYF. DNA for the CDR3: TGCAGTGCCCAGGGGACTAGCGGGTTGCCAGATACGCAGTATTTT.

This clonotype was seen ten or more times. The rearrangement links TRBV19 to TRBJ2-5; D gene unclear. V shed 4 bases and J shed 5 bases, with 14 bases lying between them. The CDR3 is 14 amino acids. Germline V lookup: CDR1 LNHDA, CDR2 SQIVND (reference sequence). CDR3 DNA: TGTGCCAGTAGTACGACCGCGCCCAAGGAGACCCAGTACTTC. It yields the protein CASSTTAPKETQYF.

This chain joins TRBV20-1 and TRBJ2-5; D is ambiguous. Looked up from germline, CDR1 is DFQATT and CDR2 is SNEGSKA (reference sequence). This CDR3 is built from 13 residues. V lost 1 base to trimming and J lost 2 bases, with 8 bases between them. The CDR3 nucleotides are TGCAGTGCTAGAGGCCGGGCTCAAGAGACCCAGTACTTC. Its translation is CSARGRAQETQYF.

This clonotype was detected a few times. The V and J genes are TRBV28 and TRBJ2-1, with a tentative D call TRBD1 (5 bases). The CDR3 contains 14 residues. The V and J ends lost 7 bases and 1 base respectively, with 11 bases between them. CDR1 is MDHEN and CDR2 is SYDVKM in the germline V gene. The CDR3 sequence: CASNAGLSYNEQFF. For the CDR3, the DNA is TGTGCCAGCAACGCAGGGCTTTCCTACAATGAGCAGTTCTTC. The whole variable domain, filled in from reference TRBV28 and TRBJ2-1, reads DVKVTQSSRYLVKRTGEKVFLECVQDMDHENMFWYRQDPGLGLRLIYFSYDVKMKEKGDIPEGYSVSREKKERFSLILESASTNQTSMYLCASNAGLSYNEQFFGPGTRLTVL.

This clonotype was found a few times. The chain uses TRBV27 and TRBJ2-5; D possibly corresponds to TRBD1 (6 bases). This CDR3 contains 17 residues. V was clipped by 5 bases and J by 5 bases, with 24 bases between them. Per germline, CDR1 MNHEY and CDR2 SMNVEV (reference sequence). The CDR3 region is CASSARRQALLTETQYF. CDR3 bases: TGTGCCAGCAGTGCACGACGACAGGCCTTATTGACGGAGACCCAGTACTTC.